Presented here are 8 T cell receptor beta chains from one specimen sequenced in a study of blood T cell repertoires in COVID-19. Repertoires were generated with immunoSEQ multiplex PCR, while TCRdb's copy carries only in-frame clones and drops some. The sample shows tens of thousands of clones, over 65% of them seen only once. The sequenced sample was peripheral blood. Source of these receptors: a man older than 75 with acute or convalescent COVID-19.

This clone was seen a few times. The CDR3 spells CASSLGTGGYEQYF. CDR3 nucleotide sequence: TGTGCCAGTAGTCTAGGGACAGGGGGCTACGAGCAGTACTTC. This sequence joins TRBV19 and TRBJ2-7; 11 bases are shared with TRBD1. The CDR3 totals 14 residues. CDR1 is LNHDA and CDR2 is SQIVND in the germline V gene (reference sequence). J lost 3 bases, V lost 5 bases, and 3 bases had no gene match.

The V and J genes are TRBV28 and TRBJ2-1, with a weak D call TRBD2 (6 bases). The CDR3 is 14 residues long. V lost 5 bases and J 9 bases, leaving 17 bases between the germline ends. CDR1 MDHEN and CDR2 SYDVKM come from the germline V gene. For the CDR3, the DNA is TGTGCCAGCAGTCCCGGAGGGCCAAGAAGTGAGCAGTTCTTC. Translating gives CASSPGGPRSEQFF.

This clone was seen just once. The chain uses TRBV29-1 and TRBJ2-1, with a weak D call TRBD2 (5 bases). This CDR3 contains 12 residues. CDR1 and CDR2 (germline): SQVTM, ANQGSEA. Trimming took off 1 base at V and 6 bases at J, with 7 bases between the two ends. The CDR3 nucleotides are TGCAGCGTTGAAGGGACTCGCAATGAGCAGTTCTTC. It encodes CSVEGTRNEQFF.

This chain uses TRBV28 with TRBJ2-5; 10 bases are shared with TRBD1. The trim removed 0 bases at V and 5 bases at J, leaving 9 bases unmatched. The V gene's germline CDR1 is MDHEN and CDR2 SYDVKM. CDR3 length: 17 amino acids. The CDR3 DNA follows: TGTGCCAGCAGTTTATGGGCACCGGGACAGGGGTGGGAGACCCAGTACTTC. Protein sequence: CASSLWAPGQGWETQYF. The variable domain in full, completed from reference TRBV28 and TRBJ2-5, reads DVKVTQSSRYLVKRTGEKVFLECVQDMDHENMFWYRQDPGLGLRLIYFSYDVKMKEKGDIPEGYSVSREKKERFSLILESASTNQTSMYLCASSLWAPGQGWETQYFGPGTRLLVL.

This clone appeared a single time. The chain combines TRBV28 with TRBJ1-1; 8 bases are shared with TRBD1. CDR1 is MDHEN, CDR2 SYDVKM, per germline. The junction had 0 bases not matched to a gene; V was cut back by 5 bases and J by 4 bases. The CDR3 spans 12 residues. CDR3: CASSTGGTEAFF. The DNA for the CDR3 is TGTGCCAGCAGTACAGGGGGCACTGAAGCTTTCTTT.

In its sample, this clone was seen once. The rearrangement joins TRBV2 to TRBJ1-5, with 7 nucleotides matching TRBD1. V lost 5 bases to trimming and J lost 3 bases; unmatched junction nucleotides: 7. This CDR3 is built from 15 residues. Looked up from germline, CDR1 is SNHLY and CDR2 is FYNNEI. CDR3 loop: CASSSRQGNNQPQHF. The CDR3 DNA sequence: TGTGCCAGCAGTTCTCGACAGGGTAACAATCAGCCCCAGCATTTT. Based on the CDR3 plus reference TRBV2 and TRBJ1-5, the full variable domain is EPEVTQTPSHQVTQMGQEVILRCVPISNHLYFYWYRQILGQKVEFLVSFYNNEISEKSEIFDDQFSVERPDGSNFTLKIRSTKLEDSAMYFCASSSRQGNNQPQHFGDGTRLSIL.

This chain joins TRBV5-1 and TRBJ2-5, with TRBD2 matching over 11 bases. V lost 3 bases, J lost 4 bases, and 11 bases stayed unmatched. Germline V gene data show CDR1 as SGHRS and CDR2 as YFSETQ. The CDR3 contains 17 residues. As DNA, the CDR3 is TGCGCCAGCAGCTCTAAACTAGCGGGGGCACGGGTAGAGACCCAGTACTTC. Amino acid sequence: CASSSKLAGARVETQYF.

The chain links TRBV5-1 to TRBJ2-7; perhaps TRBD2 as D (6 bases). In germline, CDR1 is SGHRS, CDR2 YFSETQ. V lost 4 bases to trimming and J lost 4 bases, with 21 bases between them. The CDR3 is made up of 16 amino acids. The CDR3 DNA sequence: TGCGCCAGCAGCCCGCGGGACGGTAGCGCCAAGTACGAGCAGTACTTC. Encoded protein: CASSPRDGSAKYEQYF. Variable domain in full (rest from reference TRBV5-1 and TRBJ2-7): KAGVTQTPRYLIKTRGQQVTLSCSPISGHRSVSWYQQTPGQGLQFLFEYFSETQRNKGNFPGRFSGRQFSNSRSEMNVSTLELGDSALYLCASSPRDGSAKYEQYFGPGTRLTVT.